Following are 22 T cell receptor beta chains from one sample sequenced in a study of identical twins. MiXCR, applied by TCRdb to the 5' RACE reads, yields one record per CDR3 protein. The sample includes some 600,000 distinct CDR3 sequences, about 7% seen only once; the top ten take roughly 1.6%. These same data were also listed under a study on yellow fever vaccine responses in identical twins.

Sequencing was performed on PBMCs. The receptors derive from a woman aged 18-30 years in good health.

At least ten counts were recorded for this clonotype. The gene calls are TRBV5-1 and TRBJ2-5; no clear D. The germline gives CDR1 SGHRS, CDR2 YFSETQ. V dropped 5 bases and J dropped 0 bases, with 5 bases sitting between them. This CDR3 contains 12 residues. CDR3: CASRANQETQYF. The DNA for the CDR3 is TGCGCCAGCAGGGCCAACCAAGAGACCCAGTACTTC.

This clonotype was counted only a few times. The chain uses TRBV7-9 and TRBJ1-1; 9 nucleotides match TRBD1. The junction had 5 bases not matched to a gene; V was cut back by 4 bases and J by 5 bases. Per germline, CDR1 SEHNR and CDR2 FQNEAQ (reference sequence). This CDR3 region has 14 residues. The CDR3 bases are TGTGCCAGCAGCTCCGGGACAGGGCCAACTGAAGCTTTCTTT. Protein product: CASSSGTGPTEAFF.

This clonotype was picked up a small number of times. The CDR3 loop reads CASSPQGAYTEAFF. The CDR3 bases are TGTGCCAGCAGCCCGCAGGGCGCCTACACTGAAGCTTTCTTT. The V call is TRBV6-1, the J call TRBJ1-1; D is perhaps TRBD1 (5 bases). Per germline, CDR1 MNHNS and CDR2 SASEGT. V lost 6 bases to trimming and J lost 3 bases, with 14 bases between them. The CDR3 contains 14 residues.

This sequence joins TRBV6-5 and TRBJ2-2, with a weak D call TRBD1 (6 bases). V was cut by 1 base and J by 1 base, with 10 bases left in between. Germline lookup yields CDR1 MNHEY and CDR2 SVGAGI. This CDR3 comprises 16 residues. Here the CDR3 reads CASSYWTAGNTGELFF. CDR3 bases: TGTGCCAGCAGTTACTGGACAGCCGGGAACACCGGGGAGCTGTTTTTT.

The table lists this clonotype with a few counts. The chain employs TRBV7-9 and TRBJ2-1; weak D call: TRBD1 (6 bases). The V and J ends lost 4 bases and 4 bases respectively, with 17 bases between them. The germline V gene has CDR1 SEHNR and CDR2 FQNEAQ (reference sequence). CDR3 length: 16 residues. The CDR3: CASSSELGAGYNEQFF. CDR3 nucleotide sequence: TGTGCCAGCAGCTCCGAGCTGGGGGCAGGGTACAATGAGCAGTTCTTC.

J is TRBJ2-6 and V is TRBV29-1; 7 nucleotides align to TRBD1. The V segment lost 1 base and the J segment 4 bases; nucleotides outside the gene matches: 7. The CDR3 extends over 16 amino acids. From germline, CDR1 is SQVTM and CDR2 ANQGSEA. The CDR3 loop is CSVEGGTGDGANVLTF. CDR3 DNA: TGCAGCGTTGAAGGAGGTACAGGGGACGGGGCCAACGTCCTGACTTTC.

The table lists this clonotype with a few counts. The genes are TRBV27 and TRBJ2-3; 8 nucleotides line up with TRBD1. This CDR3 contains 15 residues. Germline CDR1 MNHEY, CDR2 SMNVEV (reference sequence). The V and J ends lost 5 bases and 6 bases, in that order; junction bases with no gene match: 10. CDR3 protein: CASSLRDRFTDTQYF. The CDR3 DNA reads as TGTGCCAGCAGTCTCCGGGACAGGTTCACCGATACGCAGTATTTT.

At least ten counts were recorded for this clonotype. V gene TRBV12-3 or TRBV12-4 combines with J gene TRBJ1-5, with 10 bases lining up with TRBD1. The CDR3 covers 15 residues. V trimming: 5 bases; J trimming: 5 bases; junction bases outside the gene matches: 6. CDR3: CASSGTGEAYQPQHF. The CDR3 DNA is TGTGCCAGCAGTGGGACAGGGGAGGCATATCAGCCCCAGCATTTT.

This clonotype has a single count. This chain links TRBV7-9 with TRBJ2-1; D might be TRBD1 (8 bases). Looked up from germline, CDR1 is SEHNR and CDR2 is FQNEAQ (reference sequence). This CDR3 region has 14 residues. V was trimmed by 5 bases and J by 8 bases, leaving 16 bases between them. CDR3 residues: CASSQRDRFDEQFF. The CDR3 region has the DNA TGTGCCAGCAGCCAGCGGGACAGGTTCGATGAGCAGTTCTTC.

A few counts support this clonotype. The rearrangement joins TRBV6-1 to TRBJ1-1; 7 bases are shared with TRBD1. This CDR3 has 13 residues. V lost 9 bases, J lost 4 bases, and 8 bases stayed unmatched. The germline CDR1 and CDR2 sequences are MNHNS and SASEGT. The CDR3 sequence: CASQDRLRTEAFF. In DNA form, the CDR3 reads TGTGCCAGTCAGGACAGGCTTCGCACTGAAGCTTTCTTT.

This clonotype was detected many times. V is TRBV2 and J is TRBJ2-5, with 7 positions matching TRBD2. This CDR3 comprises 15 residues. Germline V CDR1 and CDR2: SNHLY, FYNNEI. V was clipped by 2 bases and J by 4 bases; unmatched bases: 7. The CDR3 nucleotides are TGTGCCAGCAGTGAATATGGACTAGGTTCAGAGACCCAGTACTTC. Translation: CASSEYGLGSETQYF.

This chain uses TRBV5-6 with TRBJ1-1; D remains ambiguous. This CDR3 contains 16 residues. Germline V gives CDR1 SGHDT, CDR2 YYEEEE. Trimming removed 0 bases at V and 0 bases at J, with 12 bases between. CDR3 DNA: TGTGCCAGCAGCTTGGCCGACAAGAGTTTGAACACTGAAGCTTTCTTT. Protein sequence: CASSLADKSLNTEAFF.

V usage is TRBV20-1 and J usage is TRBJ1-2; D gene unclear. This CDR3 region has 12 residues. V shed 3 bases and J shed 7 bases, with 12 bases lying between them. CDR1 and CDR2 from the germline V gene are DFQATT and SNEGSKA (reference sequence). The CDR3 loop is CSASSAGLGYTF. For the CDR3, the DNA is TGCAGTGCTAGTAGCGCGGGTCTTGGCTACACCTTC.

The rearrangement uses TRBV5-1 and TRBJ2-1; the D gene is possibly TRBD2 (6 bases). V gave up 2 bases and J gave up 7 bases, with 16 bases separating them. CDR1 and CDR2 (germline): SGHRS, YFSETQ. The CDR3 spans 15 residues. For the CDR3, the DNA is TGCGCCAGCAGCTTTTCGGGAGAGGGTGTGAATGAGCAGTTCTTC. It yields the protein CASSFSGEGVNEQFF.

This clonotype was detected a few times. The V call is TRBV20-1, the J call TRBJ2-5; TRBD1 matches 7 bases. CDR1 and CDR2 (germline): DFQATT, SNEGSKA (reference sequence). Losses at the gene ends were 4 bases for V and 0 bases for J; bases not matched to a gene: 2. The CDR3 sequence is 13 residues long. CDR3 loop: CSATGGYQETQYF. CDR3 sequence (DNA): TGCAGTGCTACAGGGGGATACCAAGAGACCCAGTACTTC.

This clonotype was seen ten or more times. The chain couples TRBV12-3 or TRBV12-4 to TRBJ1-1; a possible D gene is TRBD1 (5 bases). The CDR3 is made up of 13 amino acids. The germline V and J ends were trimmed by 3 bases and 7 bases, with 12 bases remaining between them. CDR3: CASSFMYGHEAFF. CDR3 nucleotides: TGTGCCAGCAGTTTTATGTACGGACATGAAGCTTTCTTT.

This clonotype was seen a few times. This chain links TRBV3-1 with TRBJ2-1, with 10 bases that match TRBD2. Germline V lookup: CDR1 LGHDT, CDR2 YNNKEL (reference sequence). Trimming took 4 bases from V and 2 from J; bases not matched to a gene: 8. The CDR3 length is 17 residues. As DNA, the CDR3 is TGTGCCAGCAGCCCCCGGAAAACTAGCGGGGCCTACAATGAGCAGTTCTTC. Protein sequence: CASSPRKTSGAYNEQFF.

This clonotype appeared many times. This chain joins TRBV20-1 and TRBJ2-3; D ambiguous. Looked up from germline, CDR1 is DFQATT and CDR2 is SNEGSKA (reference sequence). V was pared by 2 bases and J by 0 bases, with 9 bases between. The CDR3 loop spans 14 amino acids. This chain's CDR3 is CSARRLESTDTQYF. CDR3 coding DNA: TGCAGTGCTAGAAGGCTAGAAAGCACAGATACGCAGTATTTT.

This clonotype was counted only a few times. The chain joins TRBV6-1 to TRBJ1-1, with 8 bases fitting TRBD1. V lost 7 bases to trimming and J lost 0 bases; unmatched junction nucleotides: 13. The CDR3 has 17 residues. Germline loops: CDR1 MNHNS, CDR2 SASEGT. The CDR3: CASKAAWTGIMNTEAFF. In DNA, the CDR3 is TGTGCCAGCAAGGCCGCTTGGACAGGGATCATGAACACTGAAGCTTTCTTT.

The chain carries TRBV7-6 and TRBJ1-5; D unclear. The germline V and J ends were trimmed by 3 bases and 0 bases, with 18 bases remaining between them. The CDR3 spans 18 residues. Germline assignment: CDR1 SGHVS and CDR2 FNYEAQ. DNA of the CDR3: TGTGCCAGCAGCTTTTGTAGGCCCGTCCCGTATAGCAATCAGCCCCAGCATTTT. Its translation: CASSFCRPVPYSNQPQHF. Variable domain in full (rest from reference TRBV7-6 and TRBJ1-5): GAGVSQSPRYKVTKRGQDVALRCDPISGHVSLYWYRQALGQGPEFLTYFNYEAQQDKSGLPNDRFSAERPEGSISTLTIQRTEQRDSAMYRCASSFCRPVPYSNQPQHFGDGTRLSIL.

In this sample, this clonotype turned up a few times. The chain employs TRBV20-1 and TRBJ2-1; TRBD1 matches at 9 bases. The trim removed 3 bases at V and 8 bases at J, leaving 5 bases unmatched. This CDR3 is built from 13 residues. Looked up from germline, CDR1 is DFQATT and CDR2 is SNEGSKA (reference sequence). CDR3 protein: CSASRGQGHEQFF. Here the CDR3 DNA reads TGCAGTGCTAGTAGGGGACAGGGTCATGAGCAGTTCTTC.

There are many counts of this clonotype. This chain joins TRBV3-1 and TRBJ1-1; D gene uncertain. The V end lost 1 base, the J end lost 6 bases, and 6 bases lay between the germline ends. Germline V gives CDR1 LGHDT, CDR2 YNNKEL (reference sequence). The CDR3 totals 12 residues. This CDR3 reads CASSQAGSEAFF. The CDR3 DNA is TGTGCCAGCAGCCAAGCGGGGTCTGAAGCTTTCTTT.